These 23 T cell receptor beta chains were all obtained from the same sample, sequenced in a study of Ad26.COV2.S vaccination and SARS-CoV-2 variants. Indicated treatment: some 20 received Ad26.COV2.S at low or high dose, single or two shots; roughly 5 received placebo; per-sample allocation not given. The samples were gathered on day 63 after the first injection of vaccine or placebo. Generated by immunoSEQ multiplex PCR, the TCRdb table keeps only in-frame clones and is missing some. This table holds roughly 380,000 clones, around 86% found once. The source was peripheral blood, collected in a trial of Ad26.COV2.S vaccine versus placebo. Source of these receptors: a person aged 18-60 years who received the Ad26.COV2.S COVID-19 vaccine or a placebo.

The chain employs TRBV6-6 and TRBJ2-3, with D perhaps matching TRBD2 (6 bases). The CDR3 length is 16 residues. V was pared by 2 bases and J by 3 bases, with 15 bases between. CDR1 and CDR2 (germline): MNHNY, SVGAGI (reference sequence). Written as DNA, the CDR3 is TGTGCCAGCAGTTACCCCCCGGGGGTGAGGACAGATACGCAGTATTTT. Amino acid sequence: CASSYPPGVRTDTQYF.

The chain uses TRBV27 and TRBJ2-1, with D tentatively TRBD2 (6 bases). Germline loops: CDR1 MNHEY, CDR2 SMNVEV (reference sequence). The CDR3 is 15 amino acids. The V and J ends lost 5 bases and 4 bases respectively, with 15 bases between them. In nucleotides, the CDR3 is TGTGCCAGCAGTACCCCGGGACTGAGATACAATGAGCAGTTCTTC. Protein sequence: CASSTPGLRYNEQFF.

A single count supports this clone. This chain connects TRBV28 to TRBJ1-2; TRBD1 aligns across 8 bases. Per the germline V gene, CDR1 is MDHEN and CDR2 is SYDVKM. The CDR3 has 15 residues. The ends lost 3 bases at V and 5 bases at J; junction bases unmatched: 8. The CDR3 sequence is CASSFYPGGSYGYTF. Written as DNA, the CDR3 is TGTGCCAGCAGTTTTTACCCAGGGGGCTCGTATGGCTACACCTTC.

The rearrangement joins TRBV9 to TRBJ1-4; 10 bases line up with TRBD1. The germline CDR1 and CDR2 sequences are SGDLS and YYNGEE. This CDR3 has 16 amino acids. The ends lost 3 bases at V and 7 bases at J; junction bases unmatched: 9. The CDR3 DNA reads TGTGCCAGCAGCGCTTTCCCCGGGACAGGGGTTGAAAAACTGTTTTTT. The encoded protein is CASSAFPGTGVEKLFF. Supplemented by reference TRBV9 and TRBJ1-4, the full variable domain reads DSGVTQTPKHLITATGQRVTLRCSPRSGDLSVYWYQQSLDQGLQFLIQYYNGEERAKGNILERFSAQQFPDLHSELNLSSLELGDSALYFCASSAFPGTGVEKLFFGSGTQLSVL.

This chain uses TRBV2 with TRBJ2-7; D is unresolved. The CDR3 covers 13 residues. Germline V gene sequence: CDR1 SNHLY, CDR2 FYNNEI. Between the trimmed V and J ends, which lost 6 bases and 0 bases, there was a span of 9 bases. CDR3 coding DNA: TGTGCCAGCAGCATACGTGCCTCCTACGAGCAGTACTTC. This sequence encodes CASSIRASYEQYF.

This clone was found a few times. The V and J genes are TRBV7-9 and TRBJ2-5, with D hard to call. Germline CDR1 reads SEHNR; CDR2 reads FQNEAQ (reference sequence). The CDR3 spans 14 residues. V lost 1 base to trimming and J lost 4 bases, with 10 bases between them. The CDR3 loop reads CASSLGAVPETQYF. The DNA of the CDR3 is TGTGCCAGCAGCTTAGGGGCCGTCCCAGAGACCCAGTACTTC.

A note on this clone: Other DNA variants within this sample encode the same CDR3. The J gene is TRBJ1-6, the V gene TRBV9, with TRBD1 matching 7 bases. This CDR3 contains 14 residues. Losses at the gene ends were 2 bases for V and 8 bases for J; bases not matched to a gene: 4. Looked up from germline, CDR1 is SGDLS and CDR2 is YYNGEE. For the CDR3, the DNA is TGTGCCAGCAGCGTCCGGGACAGCTATTCACCCCTCCACTTT. Encoded protein: CASSVRDSYSPLHF.

The V call is TRBV29-1, the J call TRBJ1-2, with 7 bases aligning to TRBD1. Trimming took 3 bases from V and 7 from J; bases not matched to a gene: 8. This CDR3 comprises 13 residues. The germline CDR1 and CDR2 sequences are SQVTM and ANQGSEA. In DNA, the CDR3 is TGCAGCGTTGAGGAGGGGGCGAAGGCTGGCTACACCTTC. Protein product: CSVEEGAKAGYTF.

CDR3 nucleotides: TGTGCCAGCAGCACAGGATGGGGCCGTGAAAAACTGTTTTTT. Its protein is CASSTGWGREKLFF. The chain has TRBV5-6 and TRBJ1-4, with D tentatively TRBD1 (5 bases). CDR1 is SGHDT and CDR2 is YYEEEE in the germline V gene. Trimming left V 4 bases short and J 7 bases short, with 14 bases between. This CDR3 region has 14 residues.

The chain recombines TRBV19 with TRBJ2-7; no definite D call. Trimming took off 5 bases at V and 3 bases at J, with 20 bases between the two ends. The CDR3 spans 16 residues. From germline, CDR1 is LNHDA and CDR2 SQIVND (reference sequence). DNA for the CDR3: TGTGCCAGTAGTCGGGCAGGTGACTCCTTAGGCTACGAGCAGTACTTC. Encoded protein: CASSRAGDSLGYEQYF.

The chain combines TRBV19 with TRBJ1-1; maybe TRBD1 (5 bases). V was trimmed by 4 bases and J by 0 bases, leaving 18 bases between them. Germline V gene lookup returns CDR1 LNHDA and CDR2 SQIVND (reference sequence). This CDR3 contains 17 residues. The DNA for the CDR3 is TGTGCCAGTAGTACAAGGGACGCCCTCTTTATGAACACTGAAGCTTTCTTT. This encodes CASSTRDALFMNTEAFF.

This clone was recorded only once. The rearrangement uses TRBV4-1 and TRBJ2-2; D call uncertain. The CDR3 runs to 13 residues. CDR1 MGHRA and CDR2 YSYEKL come from the germline V gene. Trimming took off 4 bases at V and 7 bases at J, with 10 bases between the two ends. The CDR3, as DNA: TGCGCCAGCAGCCCGCCGATGTACGGGGAGCTGTTTTTT. Translation: CASSPPMYGELFF.

This clone was seen once. The chain uses TRBV4-3 and TRBJ1-3; the match to TRBD1 covers 7 bases. V lost 4 bases, J lost 0 bases, and 6 bases stayed unmatched. Germline CDR1 LGHNA, CDR2 YSLEER. CDR3 size: 16 residues. CDR3 sequence (DNA): TGCGCCAGCAGCCTCTTACGGGACAGCTCTGGAAACACCATATATTTT. It encodes CASSLLRDSSGNTIYF.

The V gene is TRBV24-1, the J gene TRBJ1-2, with D unresolved. The V gene's germline CDR1 is KGHDR and CDR2 SFDVKD. There are 15 residues in the CDR3. V was cut by 2 bases and J by 4 bases, with 13 bases left in between. Written as DNA, the CDR3 is TGTGCCACCAGTGATTCCCGGACCCCATCCTATGGCTACACCTTC. Translation gives CATSDSRTPSYGYTF.

With regard to this clone: At the DNA level, this CDR3 is encoded by other sequences in the same sample as well. The J gene is TRBJ1-1, the V gene TRBV5-1; D is ambiguous. This CDR3 has 14 residues. Trimming stripped 0 bases from V and 0 bases from J, with 6 bases between. CDR1 is SGHRS, CDR2 YFSETQ, per germline. The CDR3 DNA reads TGCGCCAGCAGCTTGGACAGCATGAACACTGAAGCTTTCTTT. Protein product: CASSLDSMNTEAFF.

The chain links TRBV12-3 or TRBV12-4 to TRBJ2-7, with 8 bases identical to TRBD2. The CDR3 is made up of 13 amino acids. The V segment lost 4 bases and the J segment 3 bases; nucleotides outside the gene matches: 2. Here the CDR3 reads CASSWRGVYEQYF. CDR3 nucleotide sequence: TGTGCCAGCAGTTGGCGGGGGGTCTACGAGCAGTACTTC.

The chain employs TRBV4-1 and TRBJ2-3, with D unresolved. Germline V gene sequence: CDR1 MGHRA, CDR2 YSYEKL. The CDR3 spans 17 residues. Trimming stripped 4 bases from V and 2 bases from J, with 19 bases between. Here the CDR3 DNA reads TGCGCCAGCAGCCCCCTCGGATGGAGTGAACACACAGATACGCAGTATTTT. Translated, it gives CASSPLGWSEHTDTQYF.

The rearrangement uses TRBV6-5 and TRBJ2-1; a possible D gene is TRBD1 (6 bases). Germline lookup yields CDR1 MNHEY and CDR2 SVGAGI. Trimming took 6 bases from V and 0 from J, leaving 12 bases between them. This CDR3 comprises 15 residues. The CDR3 reads CASRRQDSSYNEQFF. The CDR3 DNA follows: TGTGCCAGCAGAAGACAGGACAGCTCCTACAATGAGCAGTTCTTC.

The rearrangement joins TRBV19 to TRBJ1-3; 9 bases are a match to TRBD1. CDR1 and CDR2 from the germline V gene are LNHDA and SQIVND (reference sequence). The CDR3 totals 14 residues. Trimming took 9 bases from V and 8 from J; bases not matched to a gene: 11. The CDR3 here is CARLIPGQGDTIYF. CDR3 nucleotides: TGTGCCAGATTAATACCGGGACAGGGCGACACCATATATTTT.

V usage is TRBV27 and J usage is TRBJ2-7, with TRBD1 as a possible D gene (5 bases). Germline values: CDR1 MNHEY, CDR2 SMNVEV (reference sequence). CDR3 size: 12 residues. Trimming removed 3 bases from V and 5 bases from J, with 8 bases in between. The CDR3 is CASSLVGDEQYF. CDR3 sequence (DNA): TGTGCCAGCAGTTTGGTAGGGGACGAGCAGTACTTC.

V usage is TRBV27 and J usage is TRBJ1-6, with a tentative D call TRBD1 (5 bases). This CDR3 is 17 amino acids long. Per the germline V gene, CDR1 is MNHEY and CDR2 is SMNVEV (reference sequence). Trimming pared 3 bases from V and 0 bases from J, leaving 12 bases between. This chain's CDR3 is CASSFRDAGSYNSPLHF. The DNA for the CDR3 is TGTGCCAGCAGTTTCCGGGACGCCGGCTCCTATAATTCACCCCTCCACTTT.

The chain joins TRBV6-5 to TRBJ1-3; D possibly corresponds to TRBD1 (5 bases). Deletions cut 2 bases from V and 2 bases from J, with 7 bases between. This CDR3 has 14 residues. Per the germline V gene, CDR1 is MNHEY and CDR2 is SVGAGI. Here the CDR3 reads CASSYGATGNTIYF. The CDR3 DNA reads as TGTGCCAGCAGTTACGGGGCTACTGGAAACACCATATATTTT.

The rearrangement links TRBV4-2 to TRBJ1-1; D perhaps matches TRBD1 (5 bases). V dropped 4 bases and J dropped 0 bases, with 6 bases sitting between them. Germline V CDR1 and CDR2: LGHNA, YNFKEQ. This CDR3 has 13 residues. CDR3 amino acids: CASSRDLNTEAFF. The CDR3 region has the DNA TGTGCCAGCAGCCGGGACTTGAACACTGAAGCTTTCTTT.